This T cell receptor beta chain was found in a study of Ad26.COV2.S vaccination and SARS-CoV-2 variants. CDR3 size: 15 residues. The trim removed 3 bases at V and 6 bases at J, leaving 10 bases unmatched. Germline CDR1 and CDR2: SGDLS and YYNGEE. Sample treatment: some 20 received Ad26.COV2.S at low or high dose, single or two shots; 5 received placebo; per-sample allocation not given. Vaccine and placebo recipients were sampled on day 63 after the first injection. Generated by immunoSEQ multiplex PCR, the TCRdb table keeps only in-frame clones and is missing some. Of roughly 270,000 clones detected, 80% to 90% appear once; the ten largest clones hold more than 2.5%.

This chain links TRBV9 with TRBJ2-3; 7 positions agree with TRBD1. The sequences come from peripheral blood, collected in a trial of Ad26.COV2.S vaccine versus placebo. This clonotype was sampled from a person aged 18-60 years who received the Ad26.COV2.S COVID-19 vaccine or a placebo. The CDR3 nucleotides read TGTGCCAGCAGCGCGGACAGGTGGGAAATGGATACGCAGTATTTT. This sequence encodes CASSADRWEMDTQYF.